The 28 T cell receptor beta chains reported below all come from one sample, sequenced in a study of technical replicates of blood from a handful of donors. Data came from immunoSEQ multiplex PCR; TCRdb stores just in-frame clones and leaves some out. The profile shows some 79,000 clones, 75% to 95% of them singletons. The sequenced sample was T cells isolated from PBMCs. The receptors shown here come from a human donor in good health. Some clones in this sample may be carry-over from other donors' samples.

The CDR3, as DNA: TGCGCCAGCAGCCGAGGGGGGGCGGATCAGCCCCAGCATTTT. This codes for CASSRGGADQPQHF. The chain employs TRBV5-1 and TRBJ1-5; possible D gene TRBD1, 6 bases. The germline V gene has CDR1 SGHRS and CDR2 YFSETQ. This CDR3 is built from 14 residues. V shed 4 bases and J shed 5 bases, with 13 bases lying between them. The variable domain in full, with the rest retrieved from reference TRBV5-1 and TRBJ1-5, is KAGVTQTPRYLIKTRGQQVTLSCSPISGHRSVSWYQQTPGQGLQFLFEYFSETQRNKGNFPGRFSGRQFSNSRSEMNVSTLELGDSALYLCASSRGGADQPQHFGDGTRLSIL.

V gene TRBV14 combines with J gene TRBJ2-7; 9 nucleotides agree with TRBD2. This CDR3 has 15 amino acids. The J segment lost 0 bases and the V segment lost 4 bases, leaving 4 bases of the junction unmatched. From germline, CDR1 is SGHDN and CDR2 FVKESK. CDR3 in amino acids: CASSLSGGPSYEQYF. CDR3 nucleotides: TGTGCCAGCAGCCTTAGCGGGGGTCCCTCCTACGAGCAGTACTTC.

This chain uses TRBV28 with TRBJ2-7, with D tentatively TRBD1 (5 bases). The V and J ends lost 7 bases and 2 bases respectively, with 18 bases between them. Germline assignment: CDR1 MDHEN and CDR2 SYDVKM. The CDR3 has 15 residues. CDR3 bases: TGTGCCAGCAACGACCTGCAGGGTAATCCCTACGAGCAGTACTTC. As protein: CASNDLQGNPYEQYF.

This clone was counted a single time. The chain employs TRBV7-9 and TRBJ2-7; TRBD2 matches at 7 bases. In germline, CDR1 is SEHNR, CDR2 FQNEAQ (reference sequence). V was pared by 5 bases and J by 1 base, with 8 bases of the junction left unmatched. This CDR3 has 15 residues. The CDR3 region has the DNA TGTGCCAGCAGCGCCGTGGCTAGCGGATCCTACGAGCAGTACTTC. Its translation: CASSAVASGSYEQYF.

This chain joins TRBV20-1 and TRBJ2-1, with unresolved D. The CDR3 extends over 11 amino acids. Germline CDR1 and CDR2: DFQATT and SNEGSKA (reference sequence). The V gene lost 4 bases and the J gene lost 5 bases, with 6 bases spanning the gap. The CDR3 sequence: CSAIGHNEQFF. The CDR3, as DNA: TGCAGTGCTATTGGGCACAATGAGCAGTTCTTC.

The V and J genes are TRBV9 and TRBJ2-3, with D tentatively TRBD2 (6 bases). The germline CDR1 and CDR2 sequences are SGDLS and YYNGEE. This CDR3 contains 16 residues. V was clipped by 4 bases and J by 0 bases, with 15 bases between them. CDR3 DNA: TGTGCCAGCAGCCCTCTGAAGGCGGGAAGCACAGATACGCAGTATTTT. Protein: CASSPLKAGSTDTQYF.

The chain joins TRBV9 to TRBJ1-2, with TRBD1 identical over 11 bases. In germline, CDR1 is SGDLS, CDR2 YYNGEE. CDR3 length: 15 residues. V shed 3 bases, J shed 5 bases, and the junction held 6 bases outside the gene matches. CDR3 loop: CASSGGTGGLYGYTF. DNA of the CDR3: TGTGCCAGCAGCGGCGGGACAGGGGGGCTTTATGGCTACACCTTC.

This chain uses TRBV28 with TRBJ2-3, with D possibly matching TRBD2 (6 bases). The germline V gene has CDR1 MDHEN and CDR2 SYDVKM. The CDR3 is 16 residues long. Trimming pared 1 base from V and 3 bases from J, leaving 14 bases between. This chain's CDR3 is CASSLSGRSATDTQYF. The CDR3 bases are TGTGCCAGCAGTTTATCTGGGAGGTCGGCAACAGATACGCAGTATTTT.

The chain recombines TRBV2 with TRBJ2-7, with 8 bases fitting TRBD1. From germline, CDR1 is SNHLY and CDR2 FYNNEI. CDR3 length equals 14 residues. The V gene end was trimmed by 5 bases and the J gene end by 3 bases; junction bases not matched to a gene: 6. The CDR3 DNA reads TGTGCCAGCAGTTACGGGACAGGCGGCTACGAGCAGTACTTC. It is translated as CASSYGTGGYEQYF.

The chain couples TRBV9 to TRBJ2-7; a possible D gene is TRBD1 (6 bases). The CDR3 consists of 13 residues. CDR1 is SGDLS, CDR2 YYNGEE, per germline. The germline V and J ends were trimmed by 0 bases and 6 bases, with 10 bases remaining between them. CDR3 region: CASSVVLGGEQYF. The DNA of the CDR3 is TGTGCCAGCAGCGTAGTCTTAGGGGGCGAGCAGTACTTC.

The chain recombines TRBV7-3 with TRBJ2-1; TRBD2 might be the D (6 bases). CDR3 length equals 14 residues. V gave up 0 bases and J gave up 7 bases, with 10 bases separating them. CDR1 is SGHTA and CDR2 is FQGTGA in the germline V gene. CDR3 sequence (DNA): TGTGCCAGCAGCTTAACCGGGACTTATAATGAGCAGTTCTTC. This sequence encodes CASSLTGTYNEQFF.

This sequence joins TRBV7-9 and TRBJ1-2; D not certain. The CDR3 has 15 residues. V was clipped by 1 base and J by 8 bases, with 17 bases between them. The germline CDR1 and CDR2 sequences are SEHNR and FQNEAQ (reference sequence). The CDR3 spells CASSLGEIPGAGYTF. As DNA, the CDR3 is TGTGCCAGCAGCTTAGGTGAGATCCCGGGAGCCGGCTACACCTTC.

The chain combines TRBV29-1 with TRBJ1-5, with D possibly TRBD1 on 6 matching bases. This CDR3 is built from 14 residues. V dropped 3 bases and J dropped 3 bases, with 12 bases sitting between them. Germline CDR1 is SQVTM and CDR2 is ANQGSEA. The CDR3 DNA reads as TGCAGCGTTGAGGGGGACACTGACAATCAGCCCCAGCATTTT. Protein: CSVEGDTDNQPQHF.

The chain combines TRBV19 with TRBJ1-3; D is perhaps TRBD1 (5 bases). This CDR3 is 19 amino acids long. Germline CDR1 and CDR2: LNHDA and SQIVND (reference sequence). The V and J ends lost 5 bases and 3 bases respectively, with 26 bases between them. In DNA, the CDR3 is TGTGCCAGTAGTCAAGAGGTAACGCTCGGCGGGGCGCATGGAAACACCATATATTTT. Protein product: CASSQEVTLGGAHGNTIYF.

The chain links TRBV6-5 to TRBJ2-1; maybe TRBD2 (5 bases). Germline V gives CDR1 MNHEY, CDR2 SVGAGI. The CDR3 is 13 amino acids. The germline V and J ends were trimmed by 5 bases and 6 bases, with 11 bases remaining between them. The CDR3 DNA reads TGTGCCAGCAGTACCGGGATCGCCAATGAGCAGTTCTTC. Translated, it gives CASSTGIANEQFF.

This chain connects TRBV7-3 to TRBJ2-7; tentative D call: TRBD1 (6 bases). This CDR3 is built from 13 residues. V was shortened by 3 bases and J by 6 bases, with 12 bases between the two germline ends. The germline V gene encodes CDR1 SGHTA and CDR2 FQGTGA. CDR3 bases: TGTGCCAGCAGCTTGGGACAATGGTCCGAGCAGTACTTC. Translated, it gives CASSLGQWSEQYF. The full variable domain, in which reference TRBV7-3 and TRBJ2-7 provide the parts outside the CDR3, is GAGVSQTPSNKVTEKGKYVELRCDPISGHTALYWYRQSLGQGPEFLIYFQGTGAADDSGLPNDRFFAVRPEGSVSTLKIQRTERGDSAVYLCASSLGQWSEQYFGPGTRLTVT.

This chain's CDR3 is CSVEESPGGQPQHF. The CDR3 coding sequence is TGCAGCGTTGAAGAATCTCCAGGGGGTCAGCCCCAGCATTTT. The genes are TRBV29-1 and TRBJ1-5, with TRBD1 matching 7 bases. V lost 0 bases, J lost 6 bases, and 5 bases stayed unmatched. The CDR3 is made up of 14 amino acids. From germline, CDR1 is SQVTM and CDR2 ANQGSEA.

The chain is built from TRBV2 and TRBJ2-2; tentative D call: TRBD2 (5 bases). The length of the CDR3 is 15 residues. Germline CDR1 and CDR2: SNHLY and FYNNEI. V dropped 1 base and J dropped 1 base, with 7 bases sitting between them. The CDR3, as DNA: TGTGCCAGCAGTGAAGACGGGATGAACACCGGGGAGCTGTTTTTT. It encodes CASSEDGMNTGELFF.

The chain combines TRBV4-3 with TRBJ2-4, with TRBD2 matching over 12 bases. The CDR3 spans 18 residues. Germline-derived CDR1 and CDR2 are LGHNA and YSLEER. V gave up 2 bases and J gave up 6 bases; unmatched junction bases: 11. The DNA for the CDR3 is TGCGCCAGCAGCCAAACCACTAGCGGGAGGTTGCTGGGAAACATTCAGTACTTC. This codes for CASSQTTSGRLLGNIQYF.

The V and J genes are TRBV28 and TRBJ2-5; unclear D gene. The germline gives CDR1 MDHEN, CDR2 SYDVKM. This CDR3 is built from 11 residues. V was clipped by 5 bases and J by 3 bases, with 4 bases between them. In DNA, the CDR3 is TGTGCCAGCAGTCCAAAAGAGACCCAGTACTTC. It yields the protein CASSPKETQYF.

This chain uses TRBV10-3 with TRBJ2-3; 9 positions match TRBD2. This CDR3 spans 15 amino acids. Trimming cost V 5 bases and J 2 bases; bases outside gene matches: 5. In germline, CDR1 is ENHRY, CDR2 SYGVKD. The chain's CDR3 is CAISSSGSITDTQYF. The CDR3 DNA reads TGTGCCATCAGTAGTAGCGGGAGTATCACAGATACGCAGTATTTT.

In this sample, this clone turned up once. This chain uses TRBV7-2 with TRBJ1-2, with a weak D call TRBD1 (6 bases). CDR3 length equals 13 residues. CDR1 and CDR2 from the germline V gene are SGHTA and FQGNSA. Trimming took off 0 bases at V and 6 bases at J, with 8 bases between the two ends. For the CDR3, the DNA is TGTGCCAGCAGCTTAGCAGGGGACAATGGCTACACCTTC. Translating gives CASSLAGDNGYTF.

This chain uses TRBV2 with TRBJ1-5; 12 bases map to TRBD1. Germline assignment: CDR1 SNHLY and CDR2 FYNNEI. The CDR3 spans 16 residues. The junction had 3 bases not matched to a gene; V was cut back by 1 base and J by 5 bases. Here the CDR3 reads CASSEDRDRGHQPQHF. In DNA, the CDR3 is TGTGCCAGCAGTGAAGACCGGGACAGGGGGCATCAGCCCCAGCATTTT.

The gene calls are TRBV27 and TRBJ2-7; 10 nucleotides align to TRBD1. Germline values: CDR1 MNHEY, CDR2 SMNVEV (reference sequence). The CDR3 consists of 15 residues. Trimming removed 5 bases from V and 0 bases from J; junction bases left unmatched: 4. CDR3 sequence: CASSPRTGGSYEQYF. CDR3 bases: TGTGCCAGCAGTCCGCGGACAGGGGGCTCCTACGAGCAGTACTTC.

This chain joins TRBV5-8 and TRBJ2-7, with D possibly TRBD2 on 6 matching bases. The CDR3 is 16 amino acids. V lost 1 base and J 5 bases, leaving 19 bases between the germline ends. Germline CDR1 and CDR2: SGHTS and YDEGEE. The CDR3 is CASSLSPTRTLNEQYF. The CDR3 DNA is TGTGCCAGCAGCTTGAGTCCGACTAGGACCTTAAACGAGCAGTACTTC. The full variable domain, rest sourced from reference TRBV5-8 and TRBJ2-7, is EAGVTQSPTHLIKTRGQQATLRCSPISGHTSVYWYQQALGLGLQFLLWYDEGEERNRGNFPPRFSGRQFPNYSSELNVNALELEDSALYLCASSLSPTRTLNEQYFGPGTRLTVT.

The rearrangement links TRBV18 to TRBJ1-1; a weak D match, TRBD1 (5 bases). CDR1 is KGHSH and CDR2 is LQKENI in the germline V gene. Trimming took 2 bases from V and 5 from J, leaving 9 bases between them. The CDR3 consists of 13 residues. CDR3 residues: CASSPGAGTEAFF. The CDR3 DNA is TGTGCCAGCTCACCAGGGGCTGGGACTGAAGCTTTCTTT.

This clone was detected only a few times. This chain connects TRBV13 to TRBJ2-7; TRBD1 matches at 8 bases. The germline gives CDR1 PRHDT, CDR2 FYEKMQ (reference sequence). CDR3 length: 17 amino acids. V lost 0 bases, J lost 1 base, and 8 bases stayed unmatched. The CDR3 region is CASSLGLRGLTSYEQYF. CDR3 bases: TGTGCCAGCAGCTTAGGCCTCAGGGGGCTTACTTCCTACGAGCAGTACTTC.

The chain recombines TRBV2 with TRBJ1-2, with 7 bases lining up with TRBD1. The CDR3 has 16 residues. CDR1 SNHLY and CDR2 FYNNEI come from the germline V gene. Trimming removed 4 bases from V and 4 bases from J; junction bases left unmatched: 12. Written as DNA, the CDR3 is TGTGCCAGCAGTGTTTGGAGGAGACAGGGAGTCTATGGCTACACCTTC. Amino acids: CASSVWRRQGVYGYTF.